The subject of this entry is one TCR beta chain. Germline CDR1 SQVTM, CDR2 ANQGSEA. This CDR3 spans 15 amino acids. V was clipped by 3 bases and J by 1 base; unmatched bases: 7. This entry is derived from a study of radiotherapy plus CTLA-4 blockade in lung cancer. Only in-frame clones appear in the TCRdb table, and some are missing; sequencing was by immunoSEQ multiplex PCR. Of some 78,000 clones listed, around 86% were seen once; the top ten hold more than 2%. The sequenced sample was peripheral blood, obtained from a patient treated with radiotherapy plus ipilimumab. V and J are TRBV29-1 and TRBJ2-5, with 8 nucleotides matching TRBD1. This receptor was identified in a human donor with non-small cell lung cancer who had a partial response to radiotherapy plus ipilimumab. The CDR3 loop is CSVDRQGKGQETQYF. Written as DNA, the CDR3 is TGCAGCGTTGATAGACAGGGGAAGGGCCAAGAGACCCAGTACTTC.